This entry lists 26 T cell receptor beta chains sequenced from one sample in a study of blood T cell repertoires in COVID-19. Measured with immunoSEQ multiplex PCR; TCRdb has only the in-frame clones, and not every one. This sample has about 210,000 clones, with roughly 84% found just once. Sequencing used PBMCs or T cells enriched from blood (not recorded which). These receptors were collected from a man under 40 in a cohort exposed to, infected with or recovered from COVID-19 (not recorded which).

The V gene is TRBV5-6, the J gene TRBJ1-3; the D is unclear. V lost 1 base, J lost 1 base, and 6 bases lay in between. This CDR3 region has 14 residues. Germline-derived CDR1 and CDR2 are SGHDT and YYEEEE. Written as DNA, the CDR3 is TGTGCCAGCAGCTTGTTAGATTCTGGAAACACCATATATTTT. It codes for CASSLLDSGNTIYF.

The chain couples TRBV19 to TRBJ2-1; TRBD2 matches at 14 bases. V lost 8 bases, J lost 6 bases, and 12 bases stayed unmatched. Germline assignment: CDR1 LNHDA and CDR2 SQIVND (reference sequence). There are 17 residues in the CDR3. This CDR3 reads CASSGGTSGSWLNEQFF. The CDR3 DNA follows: TGTGCCAGTTCAGGGGGGACTAGCGGGAGTTGGCTCAATGAGCAGTTCTTC.

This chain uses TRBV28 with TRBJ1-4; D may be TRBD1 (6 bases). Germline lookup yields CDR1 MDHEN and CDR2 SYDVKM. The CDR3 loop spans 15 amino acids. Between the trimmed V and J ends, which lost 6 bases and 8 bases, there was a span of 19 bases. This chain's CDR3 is CASRLRAGTREKLFF. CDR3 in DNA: TGTGCCAGCAGACTGAGAGCGGGGACAAGAGAAAAACTGTTTTTT.

The CDR3 here is CASSLDSRGGNGYTF. As DNA, the CDR3 is TGTGCCAGCAGCTTAGATTCAAGAGGGGGCAATGGCTACACCTTC. The rearrangement links TRBV11-2 to TRBJ1-2; 7 nucleotides align to TRBD1. Germline CDR1 and CDR2: SGHAT and FQNNGV. The CDR3 totals 15 residues. With V trimmed by 0 bases and J by 6 bases, 7 bases remained unmatched.

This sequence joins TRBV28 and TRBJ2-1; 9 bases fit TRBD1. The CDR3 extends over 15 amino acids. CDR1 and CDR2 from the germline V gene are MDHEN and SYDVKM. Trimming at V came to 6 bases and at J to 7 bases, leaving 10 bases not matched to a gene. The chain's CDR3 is CASSQPGTGSNEQFF. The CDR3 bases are TGTGCCAGCAGCCAACCCGGGACAGGGTCTAATGAGCAGTTCTTC. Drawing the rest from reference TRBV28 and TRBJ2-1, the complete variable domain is DVKVTQSSRYLVKRTGEKVFLECVQDMDHENMFWYRQDPGLGLRLIYFSYDVKMKEKGDIPEGYSVSREKKERFSLILESASTNQTSMYLCASSQPGTGSNEQFFGPGTRLTVL.

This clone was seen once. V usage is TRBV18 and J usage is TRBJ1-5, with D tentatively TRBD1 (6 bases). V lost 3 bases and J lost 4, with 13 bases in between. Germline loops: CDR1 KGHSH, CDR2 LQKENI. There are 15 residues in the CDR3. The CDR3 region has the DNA TGTGCCAGCTCACCGCCGGGACACCAGAATCAGCCCCAGCATTTT. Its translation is CASSPPGHQNQPQHF.

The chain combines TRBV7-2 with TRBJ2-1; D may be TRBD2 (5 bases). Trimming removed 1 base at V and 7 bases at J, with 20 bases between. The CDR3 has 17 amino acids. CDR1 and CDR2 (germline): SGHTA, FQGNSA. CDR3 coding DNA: TGTGCCAGCAGCTTAGTTCCCCCCCCCAGGCGGGTGAATGAGCAGTTCTTC. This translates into CASSLVPPPRRVNEQFF.

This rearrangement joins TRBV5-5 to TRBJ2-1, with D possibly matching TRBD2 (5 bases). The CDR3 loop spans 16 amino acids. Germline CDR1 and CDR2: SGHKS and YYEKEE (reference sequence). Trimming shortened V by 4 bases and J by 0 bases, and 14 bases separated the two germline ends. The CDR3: CASSAYGKSSYNEQFF. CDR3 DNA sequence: TGTGCCAGCAGCGCCTACGGGAAAAGCTCCTACAATGAGCAGTTCTTC.

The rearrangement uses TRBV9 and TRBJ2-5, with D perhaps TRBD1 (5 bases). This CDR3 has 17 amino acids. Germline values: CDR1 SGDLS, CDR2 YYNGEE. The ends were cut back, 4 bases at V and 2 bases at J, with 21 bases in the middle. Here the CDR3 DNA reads TGTGCCAGCAGCCGGCGGCTTGACAGTATAGGACAAGAGACCCAGTACTTC. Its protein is CASSRRLDSIGQETQYF. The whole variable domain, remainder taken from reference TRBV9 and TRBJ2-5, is DSGVTQTPKHLITATGQRVTLRCSPRSGDLSVYWYQQSLDQGLQFLIQYYNGEERAKGNILERFSAQQFPDLHSELNLSSLELGDSALYFCASSRRLDSIGQETQYFGPGTRLLVL.

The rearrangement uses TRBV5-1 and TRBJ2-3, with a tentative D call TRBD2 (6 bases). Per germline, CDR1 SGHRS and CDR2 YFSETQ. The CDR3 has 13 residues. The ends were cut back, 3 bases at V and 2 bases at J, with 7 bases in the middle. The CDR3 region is CASSWDSTDTQYF. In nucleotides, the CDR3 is TGCGCCAGCAGCTGGGACTCCACAGATACGCAGTATTTT.

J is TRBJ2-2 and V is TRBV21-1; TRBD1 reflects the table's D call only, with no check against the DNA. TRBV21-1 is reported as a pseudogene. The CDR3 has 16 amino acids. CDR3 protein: CASSALGQSPTGELFF. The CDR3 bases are TGTGCCAGCAGCGCCCTGGGACAGAGCCCCACCGGGGAGCTGTTTTTT.

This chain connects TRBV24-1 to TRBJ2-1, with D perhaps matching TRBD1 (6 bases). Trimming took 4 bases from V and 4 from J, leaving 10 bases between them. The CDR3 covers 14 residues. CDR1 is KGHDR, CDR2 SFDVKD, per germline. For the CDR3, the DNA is TGTGCCACCAGTGAGGGGGCGTGGTACAATGAGCAGTTCTTC. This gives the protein CATSEGAWYNEQFF.

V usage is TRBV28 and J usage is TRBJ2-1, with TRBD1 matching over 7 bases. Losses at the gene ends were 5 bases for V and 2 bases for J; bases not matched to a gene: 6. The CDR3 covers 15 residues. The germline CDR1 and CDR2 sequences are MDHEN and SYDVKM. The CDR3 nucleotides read TGTGCCAGCAGTGCAGGGGGAATGGCCTACAATGAGCAGTTCTTC. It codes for CASSAGGMAYNEQFF. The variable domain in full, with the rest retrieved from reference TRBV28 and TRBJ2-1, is DVKVTQSSRYLVKRTGEKVFLECVQDMDHENMFWYRQDPGLGLRLIYFSYDVKMKEKGDIPEGYSVSREKKERFSLILESASTNQTSMYLCASSAGGMAYNEQFFGPGTRLTVL.

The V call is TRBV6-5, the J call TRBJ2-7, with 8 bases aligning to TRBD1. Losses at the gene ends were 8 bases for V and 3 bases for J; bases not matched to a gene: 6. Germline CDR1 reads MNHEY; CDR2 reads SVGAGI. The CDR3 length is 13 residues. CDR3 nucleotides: TGTGCCAGCGCTTCCGGGACAGGCTACGAGCAGTACTTC. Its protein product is CASASGTGYEQYF.

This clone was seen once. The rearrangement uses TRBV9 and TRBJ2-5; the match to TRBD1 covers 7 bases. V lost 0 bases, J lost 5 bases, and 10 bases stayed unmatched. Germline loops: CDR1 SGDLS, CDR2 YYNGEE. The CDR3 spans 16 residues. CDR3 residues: CASSVGGGQGRETQYF. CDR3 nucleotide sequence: TGTGCCAGCAGCGTAGGAGGGGGCCAGGGGCGGGAGACCCAGTACTTC.

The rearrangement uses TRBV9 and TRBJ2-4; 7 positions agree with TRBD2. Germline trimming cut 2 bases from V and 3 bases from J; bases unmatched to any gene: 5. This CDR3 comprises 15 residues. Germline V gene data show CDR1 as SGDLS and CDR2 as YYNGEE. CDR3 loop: CASSVGGSVKNIQYF. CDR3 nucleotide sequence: TGTGCCAGCAGCGTGGGAGGGAGCGTCAAAAACATTCAGTACTTC.

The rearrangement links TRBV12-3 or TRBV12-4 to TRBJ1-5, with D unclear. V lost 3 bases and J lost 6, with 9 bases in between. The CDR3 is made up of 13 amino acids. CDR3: CASSLNEVQPQHF. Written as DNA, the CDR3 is TGTGCCAGCAGTTTGAATGAGGTTCAGCCCCAGCATTTT.

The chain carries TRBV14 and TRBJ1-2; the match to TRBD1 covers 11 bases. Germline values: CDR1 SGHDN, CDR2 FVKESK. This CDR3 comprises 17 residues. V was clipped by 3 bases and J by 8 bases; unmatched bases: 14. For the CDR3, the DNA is TGTGCCAGCAGCCAGAATCTCCGCGGACAGGGGGCGTACGGCTACACCTTC. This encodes CASSQNLRGQGAYGYTF.

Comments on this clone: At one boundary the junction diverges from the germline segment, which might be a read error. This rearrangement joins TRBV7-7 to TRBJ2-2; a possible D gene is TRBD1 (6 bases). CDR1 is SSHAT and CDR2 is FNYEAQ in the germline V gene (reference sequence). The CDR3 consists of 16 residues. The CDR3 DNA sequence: TGTGCTAGCAGCTTAGCCCTGGGGGCCGACACCGGGGAGCTGTTTTTT. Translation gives CASSLALGADTGELFF. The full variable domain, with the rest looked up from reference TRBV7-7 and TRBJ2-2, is GAGVSQSPRYKVTKRGQDVTLRCDPISSHATLYWYQQALGQGPEFLTYFNYEAQPDKSGLPSDRFSAERPEGSISTLTIQRTEQRDSAMYRCASSLALGADTGELFFGEGSRLTVL.

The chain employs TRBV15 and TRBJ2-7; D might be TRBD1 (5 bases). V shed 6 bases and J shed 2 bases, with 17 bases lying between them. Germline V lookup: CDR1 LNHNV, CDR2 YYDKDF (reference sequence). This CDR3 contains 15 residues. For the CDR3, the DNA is TGTGCCACCAGTGATTCTAGGGGCCGAACCTACGAGCAGTACTTC. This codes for CATSDSRGRTYEQYF.

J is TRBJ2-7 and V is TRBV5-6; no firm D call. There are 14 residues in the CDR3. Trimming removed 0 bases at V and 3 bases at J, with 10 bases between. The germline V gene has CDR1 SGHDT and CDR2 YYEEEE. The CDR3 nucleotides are TGTGCCAGCAGCTTGGCGGTGCTGAACTACGAGCAGTACTTC. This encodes CASSLAVLNYEQYF.

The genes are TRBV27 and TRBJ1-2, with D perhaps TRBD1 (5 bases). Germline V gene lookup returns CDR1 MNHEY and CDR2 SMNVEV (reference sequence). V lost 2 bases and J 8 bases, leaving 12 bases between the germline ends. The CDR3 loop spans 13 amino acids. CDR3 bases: TGTGCCAGCAGTTTAGGGGGGTCTCGAGGCTACACCTTC. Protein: CASSLGGSRGYTF.

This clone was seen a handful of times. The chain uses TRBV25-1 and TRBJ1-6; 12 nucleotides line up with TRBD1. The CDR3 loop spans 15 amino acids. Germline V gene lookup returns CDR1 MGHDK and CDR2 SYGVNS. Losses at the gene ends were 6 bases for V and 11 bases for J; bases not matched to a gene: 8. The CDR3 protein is CASRGTGGAVTPLHF. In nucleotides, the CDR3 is TGTGCCAGCAGGGGGACAGGGGGCGCGGTAACACCCCTCCACTTT. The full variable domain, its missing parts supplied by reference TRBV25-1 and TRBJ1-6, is EADIYQTPRYLVIGTGKKITLECSQTMGHDKMYWYQQDPGMELHLIHYSYGVNSTEKGDLSSESTVSRIRTEHFPLTLESARPSHTSQYLCASRGTGGAVTPLHFGNGTRLTVT.

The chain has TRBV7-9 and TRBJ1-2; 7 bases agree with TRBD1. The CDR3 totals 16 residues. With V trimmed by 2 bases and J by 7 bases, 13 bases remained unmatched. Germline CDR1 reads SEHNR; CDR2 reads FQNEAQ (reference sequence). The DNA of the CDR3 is TGTGCCAGCAGCTTACCAGAGAGGAACAGGGGTGGTGGCTACACCTTC. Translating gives CASSLPERNRGGGYTF.

The CDR3 loop reads CASSPGRGTGYTF. In DNA, the CDR3 is TGTGCCAGCTCACCAGGCCGGGGGACTGGCTACACCTTC. V usage is TRBV18 and J usage is TRBJ1-2, with D perhaps TRBD1 (5 bases). V shed 2 bases and J shed 7 bases, with 11 bases lying between them. From germline, CDR1 is KGHSH and CDR2 LQKENI. This CDR3 spans 13 amino acids.

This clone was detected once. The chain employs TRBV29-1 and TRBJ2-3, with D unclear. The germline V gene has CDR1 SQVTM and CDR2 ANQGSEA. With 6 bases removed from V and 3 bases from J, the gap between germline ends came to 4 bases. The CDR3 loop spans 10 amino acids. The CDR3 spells CSVTTDTQYF. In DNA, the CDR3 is TGCAGCGTGACAACAGATACGCAGTATTTT.